Given below is one T cell receptor beta chain in context. This CDR3 region has 11 residues. Looked up from germline, CDR1 is SEHNR and CDR2 is FQNEAQ (reference sequence). The V end was cut by 5 bases, the J end by 3 bases, with 5 bases between. Here immunoSEQ multiplex PCR was the method, and the copy in TCRdb shows in-frame clones only, minus some. The repertoire consists of approximately 80,000 clones, with 89% occurring once and the leading ten covering 0.41%. This sample is drawn from a study of technical replicates of blood from a few donors. This receptor was taken from a human donor in good health. Source material: T cells isolated from PBMCs. The rearrangement uses TRBV7-9 and TRBJ2-7, with D unclear. In nucleotides, the CDR3 is TGTGCCAGCAGCCCGGGCTACGAGCAGTACTTC. Amino acids: CASSPGYEQYF.